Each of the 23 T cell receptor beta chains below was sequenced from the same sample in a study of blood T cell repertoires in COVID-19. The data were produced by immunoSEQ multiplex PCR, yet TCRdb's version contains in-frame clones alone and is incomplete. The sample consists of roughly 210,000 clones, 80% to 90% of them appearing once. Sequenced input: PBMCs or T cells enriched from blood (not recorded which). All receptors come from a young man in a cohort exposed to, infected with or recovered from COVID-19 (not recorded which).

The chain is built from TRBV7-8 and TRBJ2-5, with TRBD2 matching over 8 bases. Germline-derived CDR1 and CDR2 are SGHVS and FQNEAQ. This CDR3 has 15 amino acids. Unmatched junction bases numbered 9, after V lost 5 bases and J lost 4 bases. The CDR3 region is CASSKPGGIRETQYF. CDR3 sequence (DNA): TGTGCCAGCAGCAAGCCGGGAGGGATTCGAGAGACCCAGTACTTC.

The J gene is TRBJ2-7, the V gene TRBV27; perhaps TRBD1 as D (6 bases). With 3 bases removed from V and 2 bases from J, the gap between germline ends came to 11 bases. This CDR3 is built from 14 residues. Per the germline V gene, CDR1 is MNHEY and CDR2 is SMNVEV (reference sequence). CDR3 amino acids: CASSFRQAPYEQYF. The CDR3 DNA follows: TGTGCCAGCAGTTTCAGACAGGCCCCCTACGAGCAGTACTTC.

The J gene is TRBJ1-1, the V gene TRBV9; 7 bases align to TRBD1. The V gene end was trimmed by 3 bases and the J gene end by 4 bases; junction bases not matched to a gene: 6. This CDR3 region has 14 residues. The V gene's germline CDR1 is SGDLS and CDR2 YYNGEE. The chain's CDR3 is CASSARGLGTEAFF. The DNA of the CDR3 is TGTGCCAGCAGCGCAAGGGGGCTCGGCACTGAAGCTTTCTTT.

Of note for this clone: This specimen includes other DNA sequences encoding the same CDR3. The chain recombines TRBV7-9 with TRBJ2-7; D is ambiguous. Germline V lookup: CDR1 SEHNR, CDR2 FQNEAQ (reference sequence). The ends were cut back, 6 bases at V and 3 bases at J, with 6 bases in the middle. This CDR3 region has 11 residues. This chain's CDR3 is CASSPGYEQYF. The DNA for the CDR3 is TGTGCCAGCAGTCCAGGCTACGAGCAGTACTTC.

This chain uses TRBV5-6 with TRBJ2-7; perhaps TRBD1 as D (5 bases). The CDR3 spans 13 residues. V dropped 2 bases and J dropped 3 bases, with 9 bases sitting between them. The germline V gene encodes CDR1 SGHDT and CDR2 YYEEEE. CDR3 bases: TGTGCCAGCAGCTTCGGAGACAGCTACGAGCAGTACTTC. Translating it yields CASSFGDSYEQYF. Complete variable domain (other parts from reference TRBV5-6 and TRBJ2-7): DAGVTQSPTHLIKTRGQQVTLRCSPKSGHDTVSWYQQALGQGPQFIFQYYEEEERQRGNFPDRFSGHQFPNYSSELNVNALLLGDSALYLCASSFGDSYEQYFGPGTRLTVT.

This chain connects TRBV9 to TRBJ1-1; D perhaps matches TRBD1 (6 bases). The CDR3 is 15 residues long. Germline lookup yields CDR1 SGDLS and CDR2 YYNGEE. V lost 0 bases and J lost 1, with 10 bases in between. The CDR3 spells CASSVVRTANTEAFF. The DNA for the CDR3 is TGTGCCAGCAGCGTAGTTCGGACAGCGAACACTGAAGCTTTCTTT.

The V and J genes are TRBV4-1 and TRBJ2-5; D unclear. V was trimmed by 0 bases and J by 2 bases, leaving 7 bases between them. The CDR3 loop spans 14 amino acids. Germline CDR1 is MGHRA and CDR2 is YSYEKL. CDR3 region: CASSQEPVQETQYF. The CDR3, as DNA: TGCGCCAGCAGCCAAGAGCCAGTACAAGAGACCCAGTACTTC.

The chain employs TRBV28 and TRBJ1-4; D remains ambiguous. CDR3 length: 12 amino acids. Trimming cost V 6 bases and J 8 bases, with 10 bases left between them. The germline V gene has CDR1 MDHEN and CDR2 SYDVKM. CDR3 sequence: CASRPPSEKLFF. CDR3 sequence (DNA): TGTGCCAGCAGACCCCCGAGCGAAAAACTGTTTTTT.

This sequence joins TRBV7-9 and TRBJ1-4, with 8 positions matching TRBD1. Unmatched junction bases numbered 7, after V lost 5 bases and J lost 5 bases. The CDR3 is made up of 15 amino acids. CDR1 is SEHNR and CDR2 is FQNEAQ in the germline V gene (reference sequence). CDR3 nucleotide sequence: TGTGCCAGCAGCCCGGACAGGGTCGGGAATGAAAAACTGTTTTTT. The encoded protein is CASSPDRVGNEKLFF.

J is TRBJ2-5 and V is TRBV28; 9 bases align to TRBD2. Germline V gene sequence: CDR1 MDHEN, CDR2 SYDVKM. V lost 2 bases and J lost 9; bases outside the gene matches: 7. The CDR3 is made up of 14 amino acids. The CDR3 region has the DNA TGTGCCAGCAGTTTACGTAGCGGGAGCCCCTCCCAGTACTTC. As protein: CASSLRSGSPSQYF.

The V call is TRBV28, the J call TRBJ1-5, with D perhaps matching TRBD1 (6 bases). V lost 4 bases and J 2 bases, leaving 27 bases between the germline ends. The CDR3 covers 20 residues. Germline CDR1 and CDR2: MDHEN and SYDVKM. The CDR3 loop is CASSYLQGEGNWRGNQPQHF. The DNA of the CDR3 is TGTGCCAGCAGTTACCTACAGGGAGAGGGGAACTGGCGGGGCAATCAGCCCCAGCATTTT.

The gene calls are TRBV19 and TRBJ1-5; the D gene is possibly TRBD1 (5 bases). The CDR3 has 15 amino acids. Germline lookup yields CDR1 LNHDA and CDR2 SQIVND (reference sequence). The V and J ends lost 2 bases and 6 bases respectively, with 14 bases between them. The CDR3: CASSIRLQGRQPQHF. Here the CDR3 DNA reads TGTGCCAGTAGTATACGCCTGCAGGGTCGTCAGCCCCAGCATTTT.

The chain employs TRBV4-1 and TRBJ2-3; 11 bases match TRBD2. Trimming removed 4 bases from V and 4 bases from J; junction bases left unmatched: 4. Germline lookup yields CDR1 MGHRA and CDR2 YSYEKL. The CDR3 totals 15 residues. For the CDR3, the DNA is TGCGCCAGCAGCCCCACTAGCGGGAGTGCAGATACGCAGTATTTT. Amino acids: CASSPTSGSADTQYF.

The CDR3 here is CASSSIDRDYGYTF. DNA of the CDR3: TGTGCCAGCAGTTCGATCGACAGGGACTATGGCTACACCTTC. The J gene is TRBJ1-2, the V gene TRBV28; 7 bases match TRBD1. Per the germline V gene, CDR1 is MDHEN and CDR2 is SYDVKM. Trimming removed 4 bases from V and 3 bases from J; junction bases left unmatched: 5. The CDR3 contains 14 residues.

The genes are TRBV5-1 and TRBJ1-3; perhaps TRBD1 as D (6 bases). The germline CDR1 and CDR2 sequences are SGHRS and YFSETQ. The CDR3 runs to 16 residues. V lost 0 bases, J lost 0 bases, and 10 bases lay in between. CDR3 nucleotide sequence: TGCGCCAGCAGCTTGGGAGACAGGCCCTCTGGAAACACCATATATTTT. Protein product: CASSLGDRPSGNTIYF.

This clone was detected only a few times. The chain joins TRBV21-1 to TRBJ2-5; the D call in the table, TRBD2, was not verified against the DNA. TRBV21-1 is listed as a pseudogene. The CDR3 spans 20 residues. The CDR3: CASSKRQREYFEVFSETQYF. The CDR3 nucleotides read TGTGCCAGCAGCAAACGCCAGCGGGAGTATTTTGAGGTATTCAGTGAGACCCAGTACTTC.

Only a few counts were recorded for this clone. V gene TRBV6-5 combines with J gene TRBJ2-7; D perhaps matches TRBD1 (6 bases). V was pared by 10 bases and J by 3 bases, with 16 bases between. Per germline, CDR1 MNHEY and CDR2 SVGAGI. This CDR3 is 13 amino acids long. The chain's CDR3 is CATSRDIYYEQYF. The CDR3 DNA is TGTGCCACCAGCCGGGACATCTACTACGAGCAGTACTTC.

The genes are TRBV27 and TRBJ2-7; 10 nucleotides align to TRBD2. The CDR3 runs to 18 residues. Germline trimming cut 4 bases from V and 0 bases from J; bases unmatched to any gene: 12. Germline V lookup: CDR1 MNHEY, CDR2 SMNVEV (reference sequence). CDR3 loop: CASSSRLLAGSISYEQYF. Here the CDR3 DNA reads TGTGCCAGCAGTTCGCGATTACTAGCGGGGTCTATCTCCTACGAGCAGTACTTC.

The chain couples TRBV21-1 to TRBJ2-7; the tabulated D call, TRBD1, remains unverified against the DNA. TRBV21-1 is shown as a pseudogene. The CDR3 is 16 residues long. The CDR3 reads CASSPAPGTEIYEQYF. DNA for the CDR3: TGTGCCAGCAGCCCCGCCCCCGGGACAGAGATTTACGAGCAGTACTTC.

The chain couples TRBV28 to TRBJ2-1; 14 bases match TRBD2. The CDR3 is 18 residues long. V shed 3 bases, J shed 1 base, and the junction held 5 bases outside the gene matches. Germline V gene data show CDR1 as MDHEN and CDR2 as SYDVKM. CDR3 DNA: TGTGCCAGCAGTTTGGGACTAGCGGGAGTTTGGTCCTACAATGAGCAGTTCTTC. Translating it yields CASSLGLAGVWSYNEQFF.

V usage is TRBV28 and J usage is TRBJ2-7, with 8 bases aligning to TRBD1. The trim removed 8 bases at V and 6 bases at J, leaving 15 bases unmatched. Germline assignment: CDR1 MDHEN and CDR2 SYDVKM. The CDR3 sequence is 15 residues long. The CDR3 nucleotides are TGTGCCAGCTCCCGGCCGGGACAGGTAGGGTCCGAGCAGTACTTC. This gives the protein CASSRPGQVGSEQYF.

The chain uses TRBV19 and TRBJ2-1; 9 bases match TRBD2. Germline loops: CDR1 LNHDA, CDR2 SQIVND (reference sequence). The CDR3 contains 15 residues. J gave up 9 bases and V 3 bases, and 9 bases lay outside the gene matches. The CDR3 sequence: CASSILVAGASEQFF. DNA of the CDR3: TGTGCCAGTAGTATCTTGGTAGCGGGAGCGAGTGAGCAGTTCTTC.

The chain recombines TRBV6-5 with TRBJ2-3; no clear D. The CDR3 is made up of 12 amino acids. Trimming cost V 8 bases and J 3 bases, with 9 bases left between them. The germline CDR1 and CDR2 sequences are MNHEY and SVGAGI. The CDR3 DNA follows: TGTGCCAGCTCAGGTGGGACAGATACGCAGTATTTT. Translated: CASSGGTDTQYF.